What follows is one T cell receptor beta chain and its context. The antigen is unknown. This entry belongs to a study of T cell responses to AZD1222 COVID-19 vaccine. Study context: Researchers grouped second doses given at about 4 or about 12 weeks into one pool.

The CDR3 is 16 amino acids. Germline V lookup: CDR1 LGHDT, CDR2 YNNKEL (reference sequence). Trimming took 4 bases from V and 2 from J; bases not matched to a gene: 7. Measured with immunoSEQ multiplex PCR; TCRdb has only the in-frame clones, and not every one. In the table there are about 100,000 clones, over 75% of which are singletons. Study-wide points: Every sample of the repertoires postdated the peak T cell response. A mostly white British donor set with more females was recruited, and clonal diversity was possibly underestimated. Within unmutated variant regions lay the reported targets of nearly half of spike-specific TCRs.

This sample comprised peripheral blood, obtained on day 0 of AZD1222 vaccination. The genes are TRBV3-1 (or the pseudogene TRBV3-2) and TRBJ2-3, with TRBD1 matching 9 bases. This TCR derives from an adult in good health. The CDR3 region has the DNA TGTGCCAGCAGCCCATCTGACAGGGGGTCCACAGATACGCAGTATTTT. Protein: CASSPSDRGSTDTQYF.